This record covers a single TCR beta chain. What it recognizes is unknown. The data originate from a study of cytomegalovirus exposure and HLA in healthy donors. Study-level points and caveats: In an earlier analysis, productive rearrangement rates for most beta V segments clustered near 87% or 30%. Reportedly, HLA-A and HLA-B alleles of most subjects were accurately predicted from TCR beta.

The primer mix had 60 Vbeta and 13 Jbeta primers. Clones were sequenced by immunoSEQ multiplex PCR, and TCRdb holds only the in-frame ones, with some missing. The sample gives roughly 63,000 clones, 75% of which show up once; 20% to 25% is in the top ten. The CDR3 covers 13 residues. CDR1 and CDR2 from the germline V gene are MNHNS and SASEGT. Trimming removed 9 bases from V and 1 base from J, with 13 bases in between. The source material was PBMCs. The rearrangement uses TRBV6-1 and TRBJ2-7; weak D call: TRBD1 (6 bases). The clonotype comes from a woman aged 40 to 50 in good health and CMV-seropositive. DNA of the CDR3: TGTGCCAGTGGACAGCTGGGATCCTACGAGCAGTACTTC. It encodes CASGQLGSYEQYF.